This note documents a single T cell receptor beta chain sequence. The CDR3 is made up of 14 amino acids. V gave up 8 bases and J gave up 0 bases; unmatched junction bases: 7. Per germline, CDR1 KGHSH and CDR2 LQKENI. The data derive from a study of OX40 agonist ivuxolimab in advanced cancers. The method was immunoSEQ multiplex PCR; TCRdb's version includes in-frame clones alone and lacks a portion of them. The data contain 60,000 to 80,000 clones, about four fifths of them singletons. The TCR originated in an adult with an advanced solid tumor such as melanoma, head and neck, liver or kidney cancer. The V gene is TRBV18, the J gene TRBJ2-7, with 7 bases fitting TRBD1. This specimen was CD4+ or CD8+ T cells sorted from blood, taken in a trial of the OX40 agonist ivuxolimab. This CDR3 is CASRPRDSSYEQYF. CDR3 bases: TGTGCCAGCAGACCCCGGGACAGCTCCTACGAGCAGTACTTC.